The next 25 T cell receptor beta chains were all read from a single sample in a study of T cells of healthy individuals (dated by TCRdb to 2017 to 2018). Preparation of the library involved 5' RACE. Sequencing used an Illumina MiSeq. Using fastp trimming at Q25 and MiXCR clonotype assembly, TCRdb reanalyzed the public sequencing data and kept in-frame beta chains. For every CDR3 protein sequence, its rows merge into one entry that carries the most common genes and DNA. The table for this sample lists approximately 100,000 distinct CDR3 sequences; 17% of them were counted only once. The leading ten clones occupy 6% to 8% of the sample. The receptor source for this set is a human donor in good health.

This clonotype was counted only a few times. The DNA of the CDR3 is TGTGCCACCAGTGATAGTGGACAGGGTGCAGATACGCAGTATTTT. Protein: CATSDSGQGADTQYF. The chain joins TRBV24-1 to TRBJ2-3; 8 bases agree with TRBD1. The ends lost 3 bases at V and 4 bases at J; junction bases unmatched: 5. This CDR3 region has 15 residues. CDR1 and CDR2 from the germline V gene are KGHDR and SFDVKD.

The genes are TRBV5-1 and TRBJ2-3; a possible D gene is TRBD1 (6 bases). V dropped 3 bases and J dropped 5 bases, with 16 bases sitting between them. Per the germline V gene, CDR1 is SGHRS and CDR2 is YFSETQ. This CDR3 spans 15 amino acids. The CDR3 sequence is CASSSAGVWVDTQYF. The DNA for the CDR3 is TGCGCCAGCAGCTCGGCAGGGGTGTGGGTAGATACGCAGTATTTT. The variable domain in full, with the rest retrieved from reference TRBV5-1 and TRBJ2-3, is KAGVTQTPRYLIKTRGQQVTLSCSPISGHRSVSWYQQTPGQGLQFLFEYFSETQRNKGNFPGRFSGRQFSNSRSEMNVSTLELGDSALYLCASSSAGVWVDTQYFGPGTRLTVL.

This clonotype appeared a few times. This sequence joins TRBV5-4 and TRBJ2-3; TRBD2 aligns across 9 bases. Germline V gene sequence: CDR1 SGHNT, CDR2 YYREEE (reference sequence). This CDR3 contains 17 residues. The junction had 11 bases not matched to a gene; V was cut back by 4 bases and J by 2 bases. The CDR3 DNA follows: TGTGCCAGCAGCCCCATACCGACTAGCGGCAACACAGATACGCAGTATTTT. Translated, it gives CASSPIPTSGNTDTQYF.

The chain employs TRBV29-1 and TRBJ2-3, with D unresolved. Germline V gives CDR1 SQVTM, CDR2 ANQGSEA. Trimming stripped 7 bases from V and 0 bases from J, with 14 bases between. The CDR3 spans 14 residues. CDR3 coding DNA: TGCAGCGCAGCCCGGTTGCCAAGCACAGATACGCAGTATTTT. This translates into CSAARLPSTDTQYF.

V and J are TRBV7-9 and TRBJ2-7; D might be TRBD2 (6 bases). V lost 9 bases to trimming and J lost 2 bases, with 11 bases between them. Germline CDR1 and CDR2: SEHNR and FQNEAQ (reference sequence). This CDR3 has 12 residues. This CDR3 is CASSTRPYEQYF. The DNA for the CDR3 is TGTGCCAGTTCGACTAGACCCTACGAGCAGTACTTC.

This sequence joins TRBV11-3 and TRBJ2-2, with D perhaps matching TRBD2 (6 bases). This CDR3 spans 16 amino acids. Germline V gene data show CDR1 as SGHNT and CDR2 as YENEEA. The V end lost 4 bases, the J end lost 3 bases, and 15 bases lay between the germline ends. The CDR3 DNA is TGTGCCAGCAGCTCCCGTGCAGGGAGGTACACCGGGGAGCTGTTTTTT. As protein: CASSSRAGRYTGELFF.

The CDR3 nucleotides read TGTGCCAGCACGGGACTAGTAAGGAACAATGAGCAGTTCTTC. It specifies CASTGLVRNNEQFF. The chain recombines TRBV6-2 or TRBV6-3 with TRBJ2-1; 8 bases align to TRBD2. CDR1 and CDR2 from the germline V gene are MNHEY and SVGEGT. Trimming cost V 7 bases and J 5 bases; bases outside gene matches: 7. CDR3 length equals 14 residues.

This clonotype has a handful of counts. V usage is TRBV19 and J usage is TRBJ2-1; D may be TRBD1 (5 bases). The germline gives CDR1 LNHDA, CDR2 SQIVND (reference sequence). The CDR3 is 16 residues long. Trimming stripped 6 bases from V and 11 bases from J, with 26 bases between. CDR3 protein: CASSPYRLKAGNQQFF. CDR3 nucleotide sequence: TGTGCCAGTAGCCCCTACCGATTGAAGGCAGGGAACCAGCAGTTCTTC.

The genes are TRBV4-2 and TRBJ2-7, with 7 nucleotides matching TRBD2. Trimming at V came to 0 bases and at J to 0 bases, leaving 11 bases not matched to a gene. CDR3 size: 18 residues. The germline gives CDR1 LGHNA, CDR2 YNFKEQ. This chain's CDR3 is CASSQDQGLGGSSYEQYF. The CDR3 DNA reads as TGTGCCAGCAGCCAAGATCAGGGTTTGGGGGGGAGCTCCTACGAGCAGTACTTC.

The chain employs TRBV20-1 and TRBJ1-1; D is possibly TRBD1 (5 bases). Germline loops: CDR1 DFQATT, CDR2 SNEGSKA (reference sequence). V was trimmed by 0 bases and J by 2 bases, leaving 19 bases between them. The CDR3 covers 17 residues. The CDR3 is CSARDHEGRGINTEAFF. CDR3 coding DNA: TGCAGTGCTAGAGATCACGAGGGTCGGGGCATCAACACTGAAGCTTTCTTT.

A note on this clonotype: The junction differs from germline at one of its ends, possibly a read error. J is TRBJ2-7 and V is TRBV20-1, with 10 bases lining up with TRBD2. Germline V gene sequence: CDR1 DFQATT, CDR2 SNEGSKA (reference sequence). The CDR3 is 12 amino acids. For the CDR3, the DNA is TGCAGTGCTAGCAACCCTCCTAGCGGGAGTAAATTC. It codes for CSASNPPSGSKF.

This clonotype was seen a few times. V usage is TRBV20-1 and J usage is TRBJ1-1; no reliable D call. The CDR3 loop spans 14 amino acids. Between the trimmed V and J ends, which lost 6 bases and 6 bases, there was a span of 20 bases. Germline CDR1 reads DFQATT; CDR2 reads SNEGSKA (reference sequence). CDR3 loop: CSARRGWSDPEAFF. The DNA of the CDR3 is TGCAGTGCAAGGCGAGGGTGGAGTGATCCTGAAGCTTTCTTT.

This clonotype was detected ten times or more. V and J are TRBV6-5 and TRBJ2-7; D gene unclear. The V end was cut by 2 bases, the J end by 3 bases, with 14 bases between. The CDR3 runs to 15 residues. CDR1 is MNHEY, CDR2 SVGAGI, per germline. The CDR3: CASSYRDGASYEQYF. CDR3 nucleotide sequence: TGTGCCAGCAGTTACCGAGACGGAGCCAGCTACGAGCAGTACTTC.

The gene calls are TRBV2 and TRBJ1-4; D uncertain. Germline-derived CDR1 and CDR2 are SNHLY and FYNNEI. V lost 5 bases and J lost 6, with 4 bases in between. CDR3 length: 11 residues. CDR3 bases: TGTGCCAGCAGTTCCCATGAAAAACTGTTTTTT. Protein sequence: CASSSHEKLFF. The complete variable domain, with remaining parts taken from reference TRBV2 and TRBJ1-4, reads EPEVTQTPSHQVTQMGQEVILRCVPISNHLYFYWYRQILGQKVEFLVSFYNNEISEKSEIFDDQFSVERPDGSNFTLKIRSTKLEDSAMYFCASSSHEKLFFGSGTQLSVL.

J is TRBJ2-1 and V is TRBV27; 8 positions agree with TRBD1. The CDR3 covers 18 residues. With V trimmed by 9 bases and J by 3 bases, 19 bases remained unmatched. CDR1 MNHEY and CDR2 SMNVEV come from the germline V gene (reference sequence). The CDR3: CASCPRGPTGAYYNEQFF. The DNA for the CDR3 is TGTGCCAGTTGTCCCAGGGGGCCAACGGGAGCTTACTACAATGAGCAGTTCTTC.

At least ten counts were recorded for this clonotype. The gene calls are TRBV20-1 and TRBJ1-5; D unresolved. CDR3 size: 12 residues. Trimming cost V 6 bases and J 0 bases, with 6 bases left between them. The V gene's germline CDR1 is DFQATT and CDR2 SNEGSKA (reference sequence). CDR3 bases: TGCAGTGCAGGCCATAGCAATCAGCCCCAGCATTTT. It codes for CSAGHSNQPQHF.

A few counts support this clonotype. Here the CDR3 reads CASSQDWGSPLHF. Here the CDR3 DNA reads TGCGCCAGCAGCCAAGATTGGGGGTCACCCCTCCACTTT. The chain recombines TRBV4-3 with TRBJ1-6; maybe TRBD1 (5 bases). Between the trimmed V and J ends, which lost 0 bases and 10 bases, there was a span of 7 bases. This CDR3 is 13 amino acids long. CDR1 and CDR2 (germline): LGHNA, YSLEER.

This clonotype was detected only a few times. The chain recombines TRBV7-2 with TRBJ1-2; possible D gene TRBD1, 5 bases. CDR1 and CDR2 (germline): SGHTA, FQGNSA. The V gene lost 3 bases and the J gene lost 8 bases, with 16 bases spanning the gap. This CDR3 is built from 14 residues. The CDR3 DNA follows: TGTGCCAGCAGCTTGGTTGACAGTTCGTGGGGCTACACCTTC. It yields the protein CASSLVDSSWGYTF.

The chain joins TRBV5-1 to TRBJ2-2; TRBD1 aligns across 7 bases. CDR1 is SGHRS, CDR2 YFSETQ, per germline. The CDR3 contains 16 residues. V lost 4 bases, J lost 0 bases, and 6 bases stayed unmatched. CDR3 in DNA: TGCGCCAGCAGCACCAAGGGACAGACGAACACCGGGGAGCTGTTTTTT. Protein sequence: CASSTKGQTNTGELFF.

This clonotype was observed a handful of times. The chain is built from TRBV5-1 and TRBJ1-1; TRBD1 matches at 9 bases. Germline CDR1 is SGHRS and CDR2 is YFSETQ. The CDR3 extends over 17 amino acids. The ends lost 2 bases at V and 6 bases at J; junction bases unmatched: 14. The CDR3 sequence is CASSLGTGIGWSAEAFF. The CDR3 DNA reads TGCGCCAGCAGCTTAGGGACAGGGATTGGGTGGTCAGCTGAAGCTTTCTTT.

This clonotype appeared a few times. The chain combines TRBV28 with TRBJ2-2; D uncertain. This CDR3 comprises 12 residues. V was pared by 4 bases and J by 4 bases, with 4 bases between. Germline V CDR1 and CDR2: MDHEN, SYDVKM. Written as DNA, the CDR3 is TGTGCCAGCAGTTCAGTCACCGGGGAGCTGTTTTTT. Translating it yields CASSSVTGELFF.

This clonotype was seen a handful of times. The chain recombines TRBV25-1 with TRBJ1-2; tentatively, D is TRBD1 (6 bases). Trimming pared 8 bases from V and 7 bases from J, leaving 17 bases between. CDR3 length equals 13 residues. The germline CDR1 and CDR2 sequences are MGHDK and SYGVNS. CDR3: CASHPAGALGYTF. CDR3 DNA sequence: TGTGCCAGCCACCCGGCGGGGGCGCTTGGCTACACCTTC.

This chain uses TRBV12-3 or TRBV12-4 with TRBJ2-7; D is tentatively TRBD1 or TRBD2 (5 bases each). V lost 6 bases and J 5 bases, leaving 11 bases between the germline ends. The CDR3 totals 12 residues. CDR3 bases: TGTGCCAGCAGGAAGAGGGACCACGAGCAGTACTTC. Translating gives CASRKRDHEQYF.

V usage is TRBV7-8 and J usage is TRBJ2-1; the D gene could be TRBD1 or TRBD2 (5 bases each). V was pared by 8 bases and J by 4 bases, with 9 bases between. Germline V gene sequence: CDR1 SGHVS, CDR2 FQNEAQ. CDR3 size: 12 residues. CDR3 DNA sequence: TGTGCCAGCCGGGACGGGTACAATGAGCAGTTCTTC. Its protein is CASRDGYNEQFF.

The J gene is TRBJ2-2, the V gene TRBV30; 10 bases are a match to TRBD2. J gave up 6 bases and V 4 bases, and 5 bases lay outside the gene matches. The CDR3 loop spans 14 amino acids. The germline V gene has CDR1 GTSNPN and CDR2 SVGIG (reference sequence). CDR3 sequence: CAWTPAGGPGELFF. The DNA of the CDR3 is TGTGCCTGGACCCCAGCGGGGGGGCCCGGGGAGCTGTTTTTT.